One sample yielded the 19 T cell receptor beta chains listed below, sequenced in a study of tissue T cells after allogeneic stem cell transplantation. Sequencing used immunoSEQ multiplex PCR; TCRdb keeps in-frame clones, though not all of them. The sample has 8,000 to 10,000 clones, 65% seen once; the top ten hold around 26%. The sequenced sample was tissue from the stomach, obtained at autopsy. These receptors came from a male donor older than 55 with lung cancer.

This chain joins TRBV19 and TRBJ2-2; 7 positions match TRBD1. The CDR3 covers 15 residues. J was trimmed by 5 bases and V by 3 bases; bases with no gene match: 6. The germline gives CDR1 LNHDA, CDR2 SQIVND (reference sequence). Written as DNA, the CDR3 is TGTGCCAGTAGTATGGGCACAGGGGCTACCGGGGAGCTGTTTTTT. Translation gives CASSMGTGATGELFF.

This clone counts as medium-sized. V gene TRBV24-1 combines with J gene TRBJ1-2; 9 bases align to TRBD1. The CDR3 contains 11 residues. Germline assignment: CDR1 KGHDR and CDR2 SFDVKD. V gave up 10 bases and J gave up 8 bases; unmatched junction bases: 4. This CDR3 reads CATGTGIGYTF. The CDR3 DNA reads as TGTGCCACAGGGACAGGGATCGGCTACACCTTC.

The chain recombines TRBV5-1 with TRBJ2-3; 9 bases match TRBD1. Germline values: CDR1 SGHRS, CDR2 YFSETQ. V shed 0 bases, J shed 5 bases, and the junction held 7 bases outside the gene matches. The CDR3 consists of 16 residues. CDR3 sequence: CASSLVRDRAIDTQYF. In DNA, the CDR3 is TGCGCCAGCAGCTTGGTCCGGGACAGGGCCATAGATACGCAGTATTTT.

This clone was seen a few times. The chain uses TRBV11-3 and TRBJ2-1; D not resolved. Per germline, CDR1 SGHNT and CDR2 YENEEA. Trimming took off 2 bases at V and 8 bases at J, with 4 bases between the two ends. CDR3 length equals 11 residues. In DNA form, the CDR3 reads TGTGCCAGCAGCTTATTCGATGAGCAGTTCTTC. Translating it yields CASSLFDEQFF.

The J gene is TRBJ2-5, the V gene TRBV11-3; D is ambiguous. V lost 1 base, J lost 4 bases, and 7 bases lay in between. The CDR3 sequence is 13 residues long. Germline CDR1 SGHNT, CDR2 YENEEA. CDR3 coding DNA: TGTGCCAGCAGCTTAGGAGATGTAGAGACCCAGTACTTC. Its protein product is CASSLGDVETQYF. Looking up the rest from reference TRBV11-3 and TRBJ2-5 gives the full variable domain: EAGVVQSPRYKIIEKKQPVAFWCNPISGHNTLYWYLQNLGQGPELLIRYENEEAVDDSQLPKDRFSAERLKGVDSTLKIQPAELGDSAVYLCASSLGDVETQYFGPGTRLLVL.

V is TRBV10-1 and J is TRBJ2-2; TRBD1 aligns across 8 bases. V shed 6 bases, J shed 5 bases, and the junction held 8 bases outside the gene matches. This CDR3 region has 15 residues. CDR1 is WNHNN and CDR2 is SYGVQD in the germline V gene (reference sequence). CDR3 coding DNA: TGCGCCAGCAGGGGGGGACAGGAGGGGACCGGGGAGCTGTTTTTT. It encodes CASRGGQEGTGELFF.

The rearrangement joins TRBV5-5 to TRBJ1-6, with D uncertain. Germline values: CDR1 SGHKS, CDR2 YYEKEE (reference sequence). The CDR3 is made up of 13 amino acids. Trimming cost V 0 bases and J 6 bases, with 4 bases left between them. CDR3 loop: CASSLAGNSPLHF. The CDR3 nucleotides read TGTGCCAGCAGCTTGGCGGGTAATTCACCCCTCCACTTT.

This clone was seen only a few times. The V and J genes are TRBV6-2 or TRBV6-3 and TRBJ2-7, with unresolved D. This CDR3 has 15 residues. V was shortened by 2 bases and J by 3 bases, with 14 bases between the two germline ends. CDR1 and CDR2 (germline): MNHEY, SVGEGT. In nucleotides, the CDR3 is TGTGCCAGCAGTTACGGGCCTACCACCGGCTACGAGCAGTACTTC. Translating it yields CASSYGPTTGYEQYF.

This chain uses TRBV4-3 with TRBJ1-5, with 7 nucleotides matching TRBD1. Trimming took 0 bases from V and 5 from J; bases not matched to a gene: 4. The CDR3 totals 15 residues. The germline V gene has CDR1 LGHNA and CDR2 YSLEER. This chain's CDR3 is CASSQEQGHYQPQHF. CDR3 nucleotide sequence: TGCGCCAGCAGCCAAGAACAGGGGCATTATCAGCCCCAGCATTTT.

The chain recombines TRBV6-5 with TRBJ2-1; TRBD2 might be the D (5 bases). With 10 bases removed from V and 5 bases from J, the gap between germline ends came to 21 bases. From germline, CDR1 is MNHEY and CDR2 SVGAGI. This CDR3 is 15 amino acids long. The CDR3: CATSHSRRANNEQFF. CDR3 sequence (DNA): TGTGCCACCTCTCATTCTAGGCGGGCCAACAATGAGCAGTTCTTC.

By proportion, this clone is large (0.1 to 1%). The chain links TRBV4-1 to TRBJ1-2; D not certain. From germline, CDR1 is MGHRA and CDR2 YSYEKL. The length of the CDR3 is 12 residues. Trimming stripped 4 bases from V and 7 bases from J, with 10 bases between. CDR3 amino acids: CASSRSRGGYTF. The DNA of the CDR3 is TGCGCCAGCAGCCGTTCTCGGGGTGGCTACACCTTC.

The chain employs TRBV9 and TRBJ2-2, with D perhaps matching TRBD1 (5 bases). The CDR3 extends over 15 amino acids. The V and J ends lost 0 bases and 8 bases respectively, with 14 bases between them. CDR1 SGDLS and CDR2 YYNGEE come from the germline V gene. CDR3: CASSVGQGTSGELFF. DNA of the CDR3: TGTGCCAGCAGCGTAGGGCAGGGAACGTCAGGGGAGCTGTTTTTT.

The chain combines TRBV23-1 with TRBJ1-1; 11 nucleotides align to TRBD1. TRBV23-1 is an open reading frame, and its role is uncertain. After removal of 6 bases from V and 5 bases from J, the junction contained 8 bases not matched to a gene. The CDR3 totals 15 residues. The CDR3 reads CASRNSGTGGTEAFF. Here the CDR3 DNA reads TGCGCCAGCAGAAACTCCGGGACAGGGGGGACTGAAGCTTTCTTT.

V is TRBV5-1 and J is TRBJ2-7; the D gene could be TRBD1 or TRBD2 (5 bases each). Per the germline V gene, CDR1 is SGHRS and CDR2 is YFSETQ. The CDR3 consists of 13 residues. Trimming removed 3 bases at V and 5 bases at J, with 12 bases between. CDR3 residues: CASSWDRRNEQYF. CDR3 DNA sequence: TGCGCCAGCAGCTGGGACCGAAGGAACGAGCAGTACTTC.

The chain carries TRBV7-3 and TRBJ2-1, with 11 bases fitting TRBD2. Germline lookup yields CDR1 SGHTA and CDR2 FQGTGA. The CDR3 is made up of 17 amino acids. The J segment lost 0 bases and the V segment lost 5 bases, leaving 6 bases of the junction unmatched. CDR3 protein: CASSPITSGSSYNEQFF. CDR3 in DNA: TGTGCCAGCAGCCCAATAACTAGCGGGAGCTCCTACAATGAGCAGTTCTTC.

This CDR3 is CASSSLQGGTSGANVLTF. For the CDR3, the DNA is TGTGCCAGCAGCTCACTCCAGGGGGGGACCTCTGGGGCCAACGTCCTGACTTTC. The chain employs TRBV6-2 or TRBV6-3 and TRBJ2-6; D could derive from TRBD1 or TRBD2 (7 bases each). This CDR3 has 18 residues. Between the trimmed V and J ends, which lost 6 bases and 0 bases, there was a span of 18 bases. Germline V gene lookup returns CDR1 MNHEY and CDR2 SVGEGT.

The chain is built from TRBV27 and TRBJ1-1; TRBD1 aligns across 7 bases. Trimming took 4 bases from V and 5 from J; bases not matched to a gene: 4. Looked up from germline, CDR1 is MNHEY and CDR2 is SMNVEV (reference sequence). CDR3 length: 13 amino acids. The CDR3 sequence is CASSSQGRTEAFF. The CDR3 DNA is TGTGCCAGCAGTTCACAGGGGCGGACTGAAGCTTTCTTT.

This sequence joins TRBV4-2 and TRBJ2-3, with 11 bases matching TRBD2. CDR1 is LGHNA and CDR2 is YNFKEQ in the germline V gene. V shed 0 bases, J shed 9 bases, and the junction held 5 bases outside the gene matches. This CDR3 comprises 15 residues. The CDR3 region is CASSQELAGALTQYF. CDR3 sequence (DNA): TGTGCCAGCAGCCAAGAACTAGCGGGAGCCCTGACGCAGTATTTT.

The V call is TRBV7-2, the J call TRBJ2-7; perhaps D is TRBD1 or TRBD2 (5 bases each). Germline V gene lookup returns CDR1 SGHTA and CDR2 FQGNSA. V gave up 5 bases and J gave up 1 base, with 15 bases separating them. The length of the CDR3 is 15 residues. The CDR3 bases are TGTGCCAGCAGCACATCCGGGACGGTGTCCTACGAGCAGTACTTC. Its translation: CASSTSGTVSYEQYF.